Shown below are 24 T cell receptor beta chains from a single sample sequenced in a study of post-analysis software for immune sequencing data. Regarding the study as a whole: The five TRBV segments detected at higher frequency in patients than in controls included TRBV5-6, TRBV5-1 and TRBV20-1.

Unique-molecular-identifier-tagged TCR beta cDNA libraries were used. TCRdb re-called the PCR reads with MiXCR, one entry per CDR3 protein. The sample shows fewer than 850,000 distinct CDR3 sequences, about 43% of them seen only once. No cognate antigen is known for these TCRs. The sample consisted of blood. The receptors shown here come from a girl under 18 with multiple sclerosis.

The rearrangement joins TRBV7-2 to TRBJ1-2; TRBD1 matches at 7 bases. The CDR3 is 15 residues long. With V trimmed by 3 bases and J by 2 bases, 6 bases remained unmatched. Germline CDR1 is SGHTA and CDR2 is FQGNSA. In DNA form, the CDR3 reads TGTGCCAGCAGCTTCCACGGGACAGCCAACTATGGCTACACCTTC. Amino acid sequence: CASSFHGTANYGYTF.

In DNA, the CDR3 is TGCAGTGCTAGGAGACTAGCGGGAGGGGGCACAGATACGCAGTATTTT. Translation: CSARRLAGGGTDTQYF. This chain joins TRBV20-1 and TRBJ2-3; 14 bases are a match to TRBD2. This CDR3 contains 16 residues. From germline, CDR1 is DFQATT and CDR2 SNEGSKA (reference sequence). With V trimmed by 3 bases and J by 1 base, 3 bases remained unmatched.

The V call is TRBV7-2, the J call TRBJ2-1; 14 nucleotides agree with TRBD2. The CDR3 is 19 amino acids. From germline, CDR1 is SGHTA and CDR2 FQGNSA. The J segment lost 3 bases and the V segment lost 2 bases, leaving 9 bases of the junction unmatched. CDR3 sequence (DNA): TGTGCCAGCAGCTTAAGCCCCGGGACTAGCGGGAGAGACTACAATGAGCAGTTCTTC. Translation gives CASSLSPGTSGRDYNEQFF. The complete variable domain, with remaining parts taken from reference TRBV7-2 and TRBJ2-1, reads GAGVSQSPSNKVTEKGKDVELRCDPISGHTALYWYRQSLGQGLEFLIYFQGNSAPDKSGLPSDRFSAERTGGSVSTLTIQRTQQEDSAVYLCASSLSPGTSGRDYNEQFFGPGTRLTVL.

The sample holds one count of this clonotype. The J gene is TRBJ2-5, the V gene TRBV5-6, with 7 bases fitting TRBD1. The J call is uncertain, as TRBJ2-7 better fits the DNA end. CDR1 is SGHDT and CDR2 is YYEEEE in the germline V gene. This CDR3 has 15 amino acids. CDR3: CASSLFTGVLHEQYF. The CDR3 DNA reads TGTGCCAGCAGCTTGTTCACAGGGGTTCTCCACGAGCAGTACTTC.

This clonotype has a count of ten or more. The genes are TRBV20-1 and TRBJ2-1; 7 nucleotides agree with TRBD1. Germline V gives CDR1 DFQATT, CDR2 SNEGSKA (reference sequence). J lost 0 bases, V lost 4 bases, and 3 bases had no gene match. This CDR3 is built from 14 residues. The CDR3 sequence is CSATTGSSYNEQFF. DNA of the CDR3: TGCAGTGCTACGACAGGGAGCTCCTACAATGAGCAGTTCTTC.

CDR3 bases: TGTGCCAGCAGCCAAATAGCGGGGGGGTCAGATACGCAGTATTTT. Translating it yields CASSQIAGGSDTQYF. V usage is TRBV7-6 and J usage is TRBJ2-3; TRBD2 agrees at 11 bases. Germline V lookup: CDR1 SGHVS, CDR2 FNYEAQ. After removal of 5 bases from V and 4 bases from J, the junction contained 5 bases not matched to a gene. The CDR3 consists of 15 residues.

The CDR3 spells CASSPDRDLIRPTGQFF. Here the CDR3 DNA reads TGCGCCAGCAGTCCCGATCGGGACCTCATTCGACCAACTGGGCAGTTCTTC. The chain uses TRBV5-1 and TRBJ2-1; D possibly uses TRBD1 or TRBD2 (5 bases each). The ends were cut back, 5 bases at V and 12 bases at J, with 30 bases in the middle. CDR1 is SGHRS, CDR2 YFSETQ, per germline. This CDR3 has 17 residues.

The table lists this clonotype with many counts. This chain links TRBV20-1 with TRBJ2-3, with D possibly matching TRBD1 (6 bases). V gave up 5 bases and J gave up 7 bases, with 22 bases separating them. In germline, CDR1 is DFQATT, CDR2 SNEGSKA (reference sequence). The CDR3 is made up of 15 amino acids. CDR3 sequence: CSAPSQNRERYTQYF. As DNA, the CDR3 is TGCAGTGCTCCCTCCCAAAACAGGGAGAGGTATACGCAGTATTTT.

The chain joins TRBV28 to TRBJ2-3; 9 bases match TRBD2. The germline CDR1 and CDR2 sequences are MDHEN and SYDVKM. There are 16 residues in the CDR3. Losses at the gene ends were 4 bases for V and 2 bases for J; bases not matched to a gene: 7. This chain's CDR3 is CASSSASGVDTDTQYF. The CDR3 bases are TGTGCCAGCAGTTCAGCTAGCGGGGTCGACACAGATACGCAGTATTTT.

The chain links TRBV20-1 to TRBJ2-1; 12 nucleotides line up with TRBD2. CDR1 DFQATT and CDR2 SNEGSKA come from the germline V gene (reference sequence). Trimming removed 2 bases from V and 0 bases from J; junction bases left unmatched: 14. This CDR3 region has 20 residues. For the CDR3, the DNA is TGCAGTGCTAGACTCGGACTTCGACTAGCGGGAGACGACTCCTACAATGAGCAGTTCTTC. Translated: CSARLGLRLAGDDSYNEQFF.

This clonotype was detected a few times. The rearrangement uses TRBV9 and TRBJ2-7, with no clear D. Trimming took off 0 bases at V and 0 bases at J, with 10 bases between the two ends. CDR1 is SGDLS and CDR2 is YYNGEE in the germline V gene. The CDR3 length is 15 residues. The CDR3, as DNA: TGTGCCAGCAGCGTAGCGGGCGGCAGCTCCTACGAGCAGTACTTC. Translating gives CASSVAGGSSYEQYF.

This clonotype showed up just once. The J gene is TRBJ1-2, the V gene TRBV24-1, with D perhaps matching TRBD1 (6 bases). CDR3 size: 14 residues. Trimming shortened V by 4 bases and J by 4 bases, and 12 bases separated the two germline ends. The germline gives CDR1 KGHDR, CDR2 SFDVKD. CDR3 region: CATSDTTGSYGYTF. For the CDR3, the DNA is TGTGCCACCAGTGACACGACAGGAAGCTATGGCTACACCTTC.

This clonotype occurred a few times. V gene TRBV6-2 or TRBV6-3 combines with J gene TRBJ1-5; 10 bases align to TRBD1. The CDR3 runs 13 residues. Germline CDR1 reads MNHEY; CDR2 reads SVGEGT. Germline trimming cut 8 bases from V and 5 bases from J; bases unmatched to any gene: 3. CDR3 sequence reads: CASAGTGDQPQHF. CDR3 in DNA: TGTGCCAGCGCCGGGACAGGGGATCAGCCCCAGCATTTT.

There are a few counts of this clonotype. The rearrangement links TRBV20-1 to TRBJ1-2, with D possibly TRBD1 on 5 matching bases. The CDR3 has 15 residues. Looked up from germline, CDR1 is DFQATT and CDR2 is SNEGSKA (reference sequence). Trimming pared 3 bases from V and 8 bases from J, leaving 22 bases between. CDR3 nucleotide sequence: TGCAGTGCTAGTCTACGCCTCTCAGGGAACGACGGCTACACCTTC. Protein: CSASLRLSGNDGYTF.

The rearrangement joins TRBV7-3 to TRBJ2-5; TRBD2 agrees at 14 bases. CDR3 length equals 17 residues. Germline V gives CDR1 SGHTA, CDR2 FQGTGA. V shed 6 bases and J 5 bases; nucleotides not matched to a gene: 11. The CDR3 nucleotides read TGTGCCAGCAGTAGAGCCGCCGGGACTAGCGGGAGTGAGACCCAGTACTTC. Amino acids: CASSRAAGTSGSETQYF.

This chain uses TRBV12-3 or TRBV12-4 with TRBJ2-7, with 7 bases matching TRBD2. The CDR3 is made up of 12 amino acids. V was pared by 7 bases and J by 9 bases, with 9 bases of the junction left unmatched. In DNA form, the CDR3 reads TGTGCCAGCACCCAACTAGCGAGCGGGCAGTACTTC. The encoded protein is CASTQLASGQYF.

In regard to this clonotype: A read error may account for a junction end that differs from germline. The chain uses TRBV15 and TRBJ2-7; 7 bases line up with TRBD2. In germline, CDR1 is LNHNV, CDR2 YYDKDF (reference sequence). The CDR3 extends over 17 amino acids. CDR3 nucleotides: TGTGCCGCCAGCCCGTCGGGGTTGGCGGGACTAACCTACGAGCAGTACTTC. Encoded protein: CAASPSGLAGLTYEQYF. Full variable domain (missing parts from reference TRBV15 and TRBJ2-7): DAMVIQNPRYQVTQFGKPVTLSCSQTLNHNVMYWYQQKSSQAPKLLFHYYDKDFNNEADTPDNFQSRRPNTSFCFLDIRSPGLGDTAMYLCAASPSGLAGLTYEQYFGPGTRLTVT.

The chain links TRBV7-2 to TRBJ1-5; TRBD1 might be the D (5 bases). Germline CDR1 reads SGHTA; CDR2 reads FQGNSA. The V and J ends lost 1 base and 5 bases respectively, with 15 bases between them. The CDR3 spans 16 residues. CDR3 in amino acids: CASSLGGRGRDQPQHF. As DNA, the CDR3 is TGTGCCAGCAGCTTAGGGGGGAGGGGCCGAGATCAGCCCCAGCATTTT.

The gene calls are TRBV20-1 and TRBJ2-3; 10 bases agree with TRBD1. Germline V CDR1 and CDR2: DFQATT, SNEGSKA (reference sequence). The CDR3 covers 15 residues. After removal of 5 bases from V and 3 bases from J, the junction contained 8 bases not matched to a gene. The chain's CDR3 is CSAAGTGAWTDTQYF. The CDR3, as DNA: TGCAGTGCTGCCGGGACAGGGGCTTGGACAGATACGCAGTATTTT.

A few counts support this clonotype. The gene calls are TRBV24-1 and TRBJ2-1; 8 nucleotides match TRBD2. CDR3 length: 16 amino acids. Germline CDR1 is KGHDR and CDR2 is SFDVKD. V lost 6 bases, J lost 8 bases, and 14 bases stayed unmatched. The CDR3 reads CATSSREREMHDEQFF. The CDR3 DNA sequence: TGTGCCACCAGTTCGAGGGAGCGGGAGATGCACGATGAGCAGTTCTTC.

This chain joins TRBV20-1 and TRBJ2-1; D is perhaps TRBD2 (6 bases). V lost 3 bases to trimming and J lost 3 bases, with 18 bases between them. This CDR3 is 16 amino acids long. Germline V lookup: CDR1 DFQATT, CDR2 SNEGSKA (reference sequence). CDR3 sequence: CSASRKGLSIYNEQFF. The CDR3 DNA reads TGCAGTGCTAGTCGTAAAGGACTATCGATCTACAATGAGCAGTTCTTC.

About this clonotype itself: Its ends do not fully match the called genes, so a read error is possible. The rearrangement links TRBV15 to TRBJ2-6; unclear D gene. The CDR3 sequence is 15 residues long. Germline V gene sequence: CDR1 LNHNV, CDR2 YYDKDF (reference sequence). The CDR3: CATSSSGSGTNVLTF. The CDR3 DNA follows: TGTGCCACCAGCTCCTCGGGCTCTGGGACCAACGTCCTGACTTTC.

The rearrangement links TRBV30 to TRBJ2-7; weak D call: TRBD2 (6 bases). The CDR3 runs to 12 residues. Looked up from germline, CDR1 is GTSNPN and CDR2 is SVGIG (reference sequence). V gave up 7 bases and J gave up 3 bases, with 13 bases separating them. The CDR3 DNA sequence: TGTGCCTATAGAGCGGGCGTCTACGAGCAGTACTTC. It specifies CAYRAGVYEQYF.

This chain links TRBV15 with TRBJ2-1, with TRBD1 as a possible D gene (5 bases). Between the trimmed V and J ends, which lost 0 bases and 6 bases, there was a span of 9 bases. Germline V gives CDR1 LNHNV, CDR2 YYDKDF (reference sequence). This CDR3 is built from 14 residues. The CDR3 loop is CATSREAGPNEQFF. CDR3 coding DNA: TGTGCCACCAGCAGAGAAGCAGGGCCCAATGAGCAGTTCTTC.